This is a list of T cell receptor beta chains from one sample in a study of blood T cell repertoires in COVID-19. Assay used: immunoSEQ multiplex PCR; TCRdb lists only in-frame clones, some missing. Among some 300,000 clones listed, roughly 86% were seen once. Sequencing input: PBMCs or T cells enriched from blood (not recorded which). Source of these receptors: a woman aged 45-65 years who had been exposed to COVID-19. The CDR3 runs from the conserved cysteine through the conserved F or W. D genes are given only for firm matches. Not every row has a clone size; where given, it reads once, few, many or a size class.

v_call	j_call	d_call	clone_size	cdr3_aa	cdr3_nt
TRBV5-1	TRBJ2-7	.	.	CASSLGLEQYF	TGCGCCAGCAGCTTGGGTCTCGAGCAGTACTTC
TRBV5-6	TRBJ2-2	.	.	CASSSPRLLPGELFF	TGTGCCAGCAGCTCCCCCCGACTCTTACCCGGGGAGCTGTTTTTT
TRBV28	TRBJ1-5	TRBD1	.	CASSYRGEGSNQPQHF	TGTGCCAGCAGTTACAGGGGGGAAGGCAGCAATCAGCCCCAGCATTTT
TRBV7-9	TRBJ1-1	TRBD1	few	CASSPTQGVTEAFF	TGTGCCAGCAGCCCTACTCAGGGGGTCACTGAAGCTTTCTTT
TRBV14	TRBJ2-3	.	.	CASSRLRYTQYF	TGTGCCAGCAGCCGACTACGGTATACGCAGTATTTT
TRBV27	TRBJ1-4	.	few	CASSFHSSNEKLFF	TGTGCCAGCAGTTTTCACAGCAGTAATGAAAAACTGTTTTTT
TRBV19	TRBJ1-6	TRBD1	.	CASSIQGADSPLHF	TGTGCCAGTAGTATTCAGGGGGCGGATTCACCCCTCCACTTT
TRBV27	TRBJ1-2	.	.	CASSLGAGRGGYTF	TGTGCCAGCAGTTTAGGAGCGGGGCGGGGGGGCTACACCTTC
TRBV3-1/TRBV3-2	TRBJ2-3	TRBD1	.	CASSLGTGGTDTQYF	TGTGCCAGCAGCTTAGGGACAGGAGGCACAGATACGCAGTATTTT
TRBV5-1	TRBJ1-6	.	.	CASSLGQFANSPLHF	TGCGCCAGCAGCTTGGGACAGTTCGCCAATTCACCCCTCCACTTT
TRBV6-5	TRBJ2-1	TRBD1	.	CASDDRDNEQFF	TGTGCCAGCGATGACAGGGACAATGAGCAGTTCTTC
TRBV12-3/TRBV12-4	TRBJ1-2	.	.	CASSLGGREGYTF	TGTGCCAGCAGTTTAGGGGGGCGCGAAGGCTACACCTTC
TRBV7-9	TRBJ1-2	.	.	CASSLVELQGGGYGYTF	TGTGCCAGCAGCTTGGTTGAACTCCAGGGCGGGGGATATGGCTACACCTTC
TRBV19	TRBJ1-5	TRBD1	.	CASSTNTGGGFGNQPQHF	TGTGCCAGTAGTACTAACACAGGGGGTGGTTTCGGCAATCAGCCCCAGCATTTT
TRBV4-1	TRBJ2-7	TRBD1	.	CASSQIGSGTAFYEQYF	TGCGCCAGCAGCCAAATAGGATCCGGGACAGCCTTCTACGAGCAGTACTTC
TRBV3-1/TRBV3-2	TRBJ2-5	.	.	CASSQVLRDQETQYF	TGTGCCAGCAGCCAAGTCCTACGGGACCAAGAGACCCAGTACTTC
TRBV11-2	TRBJ2-1	.	.	CASSLDRRGYNEQFF	TGTGCCAGCAGCTTAGATCGACGGGGATACAATGAGCAGTTCTTC
TRBV5-1	TRBJ2-7	TRBD1	few	CASSVIPGQGAYEQYF	TGCGCCAGCAGCGTGATACCGGGACAGGGGGCCTACGAGCAGTACTTC
TRBV7-9	TRBJ2-7	TRBD2	.	CASSLGLAGSSYEQYF	TGTGCCAGCAGCTTAGGACTAGCGGGCAGCTCCTACGAGCAGTACTTC
TRBV28	TRBJ2-3	TRBD2	.	CASSSRLAGRGDTQYF	TGTGCCAGCAGCTCGAGACTAGCGGGGAGGGGAGATACGCAGTATTTT
TRBV28	TRBJ1-3	.	.	CASSSPGGTVSGNTIYF	TGTGCCAGCAGTTCCCCCGGGGGAACGGTCTCTGGAAACACCATATATTTT
TRBV12-3/TRBV12-4	TRBJ2-2	.	.	CASSSRDTGELFF	TGTGCCAGCAGTTCCAGGGACACCGGGGAGCTGTTTTTT
TRBV21-1	TRBJ1-2	.	.	CASSVRDRQSGYTF	TGTGCCAGCAGCGTACGGGACAGGCAGAGTGGCTACACCTTC
TRBV19	TRBJ1-5	.	.	CASRVGQANQPQHF	TGTGCCAGTCGGGTGGGGCAGGCCAATCAGCCCCAGCATTTT
TRBV19	TRBJ2-7	TRBD1	.	CASRPWDSPSYEQYF	TGTGCCAGTAGACCCTGGGACAGTCCCTCCTACGAGCAGTACTTC
TRBV3-1/TRBV3-2	TRBJ1-1	.	.	CASSRIQGANTEAFF	TGTGCCAGCAGCCGAATACAGGGCGCGAACACTGAAGCTTTCTTT
TRBV5-6	TRBJ1-2	TRBD1	.	CASSRNEGQTSGGYTF	TGTGCCAGCAGCCGAAACGAGGGACAGACCTCTGGTGGCTACACCTTC
TRBV19	TRBJ1-5	.	few	CASSSGFDQPQHF	TGTGCCAGTAGCTCCGGGTTCGATCAGCCCCAGCATTTT
TRBV15	TRBJ2-3	.	.	CATSYQGSYTQYF	TGTGCCACCAGCTATCAGGGGTCTTATACGCAGTATTTT
TRBV30	TRBJ2-2	TRBD2	.	CAYPGGNTGELFF	TGTGCCTACCCGGGGGGGAACACCGGGGAGCTGTTTTTT
TRBV4-1	TRBJ2-5	.	.	CASSPTIAEETQYF	TGCGCCAGCAGCCCGACTATAGCGGAAGAGACCCAGTACTTC
TRBV27	TRBJ2-2	TRBD1	.	CASSGQANTGELFF	TGTGCCAGCAGCGGACAGGCCAACACCGGGGAGCTGTTTTTT
TRBV19	TRBJ1-5	TRBD1	.	CASSALQGLGNQPQHF	TGTGCCAGTAGTGCCCTACAGGGGCTGGGGAATCAGCCCCAGCATTTT